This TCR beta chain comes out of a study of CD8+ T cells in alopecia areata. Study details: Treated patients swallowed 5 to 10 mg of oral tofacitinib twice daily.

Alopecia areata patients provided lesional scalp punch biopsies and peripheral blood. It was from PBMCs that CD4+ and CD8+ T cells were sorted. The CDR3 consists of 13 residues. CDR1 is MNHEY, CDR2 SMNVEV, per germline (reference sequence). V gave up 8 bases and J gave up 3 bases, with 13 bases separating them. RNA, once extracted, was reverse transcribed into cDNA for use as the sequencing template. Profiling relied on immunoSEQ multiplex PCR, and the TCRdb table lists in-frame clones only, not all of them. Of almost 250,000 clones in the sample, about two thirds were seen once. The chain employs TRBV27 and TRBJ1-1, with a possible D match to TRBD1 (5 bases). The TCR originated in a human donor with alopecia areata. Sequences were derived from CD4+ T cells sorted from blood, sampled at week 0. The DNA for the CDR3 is TGTGCCAGCGGCTACAGGTGGGACACTGAAGCTTTCTTT. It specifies CASGYRWDTEAFF.